This T cell receptor (beta chain) was identified in a study of blood T cell repertoires in COVID-19. Study-level information: Sources were T cells, B-cell-depleted T cells, or PBMCs; the material itself was cDNA or gDNA.

With 0 bases removed from V and 5 bases from J, the gap between germline ends came to 10 bases. There are 14 residues in the CDR3. Germline loops: CDR1 LGHDT, CDR2 YNNKEL (reference sequence). The table lists this clone with a few counts. Original processing notes: Amplification of reference gene primers provided the estimated nucleated cell counts. The data were produced by immunoSEQ multiplex PCR, yet TCRdb's version contains in-frame clones alone and is incomplete. V, J and clone size are those of that table, while D and trimming were read from the DNA. The sample has approximately 150,000 clones, 75% to 90% seen once.

The receptor was derived from a human donor in a cohort sampled during active COVID-19. The J gene is TRBJ2-5, the V gene TRBV3-1 (or the pseudogene TRBV3-2), with D unresolved. The sequenced sample was peripheral blood. CDR3 nucleotides: TGTGCCAGCAGCCAAGATCACAGCTGGGAGACCCAGTACTTC. As protein: CASSQDHSWETQYF.